The rows below give T cell receptor beta chains drawn from one sample of a study of siplizumab effects on memory and regulatory T cells. Measured with immunoSEQ multiplex PCR; TCRdb has only the in-frame clones, and not every one. The sample lists 15,000 to 20,000 clones; 35% to 60% were seen once. The antigens for these receptors are not known. The sequenced material came from CFSE-low (dividing) CD4+ T cells sorted from an allogeneic mixed lymphocyte reaction. The origin of the receptors is a human donor in good health; the cells came from an allogeneic mixed lymphocyte reaction. The CDR3 runs from the conserved cysteine through the conserved F or W. A D gene is named only where the DNA matches it firmly. Clone size is given for some rows only: seen once, a few or many times, or a class if the clone is expanded.

J,V,size,D,CDR3,DNA
TRBJ2-5,TRBV6-6,NA,TRBD2,CASSVFTGEGTQYF,TGTGCCAGCAGTGTCTTTACTGGGGAGGGAACCCAGTACTTC
TRBJ2-1,TRBV2,NA,TRBD2,CASIFGGGDNEQFF,TGTGCCAGCATCTTCGGCGGGGGGGACAATGAGCAGTTCTTC
TRBJ1-6,TRBV6-5,NA,TRBD1,CASVRGGFNSPLHF,TGTGCCAGCGTCAGGGGGGGCTTTAATTCACCCCTCCACTTT
TRBJ2-3,TRBV5-4,NA,NA,CASSLEGGVSTDTQYF,TGTGCCAGCAGCTTGGAAGGCGGGGTAAGCACAGATACGCAGTATTTT
TRBJ2-5,TRBV5-4,NA,NA,CASSFVDWDVVGETQYF,TGTGCCAGCAGCTTCGTAGACTGGGACGTGGTGGGTGAGACCCAGTACTTC
TRBJ1-5,TRBV5-6,few,NA,CASSATGLYSNQPQHF,TGTGCCAGCAGCGCTACAGGACTCTACAGCAATCAGCCCCAGCATTTT
TRBJ2-7,TRBV6-1,few,TRBD1,CASSDPGQGIYEQYF,TGTGCCAGCAGTGACCCGGGACAGGGGATTTACGAGCAGTACTTC
TRBJ2-5,TRBV19,few,NA,CASSRAIQETQYF,TGTGCCAGTAGTCGGGCTATTCAAGAGACCCAGTACTTC
TRBJ2-3,TRBV19,few,NA,CASSSRGGDTQYF,TGTGCCAGTAGTTCGAGGGGGGGAGATACGCAGTATTTT
TRBJ2-5,TRBV7-8,few,NA,CASSFDSSETQYF,TGTGCCAGCAGCTTCGACAGTTCCGAGACCCAGTACTTC
TRBJ2-3,TRBV19,few,NA,CASRDSPTDTQYF,TGTGCCAGTAGGGACAGCCCTACAGATACGCAGTATTTT
TRBJ2-7,TRBV15,NA,TRBD1,CATSTGTGAIEQYF,TGTGCCACCAGCACCGGGACAGGGGCGATCGAGCAGTACTTC
TRBJ2-5,TRBV2,few,NA,CASSEQAGTQYF,TGTGCCAGCAGTGAACAGGCTGGTACCCAGTACTTC
TRBJ2-3,TRBV6-6,NA,NA,CASSYPGDTQYF,TGTGCCAGCAGTTACCCCGGGGATACGCAGTATTTT
TRBJ1-1,TRBV28,NA,TRBD1,CASQGGRTEAFF,TGTGCCAGCCAGGGGGGAAGGACTGAAGCTTTCTTT
TRBJ2-3,TRBV5-1,NA,NA,CASSLEPGDTQYF,TGCGCCAGCAGCTTGGAACCTGGGGATACGCAGTATTTT
TRBJ2-5,TRBV5-5,NA,TRBD2,CASSPPGVAGGMETQYF,TGTGCCAGCAGCCCACCGGGGGTAGCGGGGGGTATGGAGACCCAGTACTTC
TRBJ1-2,TRBV6-5,NA,NA,CASSYSSRGTRGYTF,TGTGCCAGCAGTTACTCGTCGCGGGGTACGAGGGGCTACACCTTC
TRBJ1-2,TRBV19,NA,NA,CASRAVGGYTF,TGTGCCAGTAGGGCGGTTGGGGGCTACACCTTC
TRBJ1-2,TRBV6-5,NA,NA,CASSYIGRNYGYTF,TGTGCCAGCAGTTACATCGGGAGGAACTATGGCTACACCTTC
TRBJ2-1,TRBV18,NA,NA,CASSRDGYNEQFF,TGTGCCAGCTCACGAGACGGATACAATGAGCAGTTCTTC
TRBJ1-1,TRBV7-3,NA,NA,CASSSDALSTEAFF,TGTGCCAGCAGCTCCGACGCCCTGAGCACTGAAGCTTTCTTT
TRBJ1-1,TRBV9,few,NA,CASRELGGTEAFF,TGTGCCAGCAGAGAGCTCGGGGGGACTGAAGCTTTCTTT
TRBJ2-7,TRBV2,NA,NA,CASSVANYEQYF,TGTGCCAGCAGTGTGGCAAACTACGAGCAGTACTTC
TRBJ1-3,TRBV19,NA,NA,CASSSGPNSGNTIYF,TGTGCCAGTAGTTCGGGACCCAACTCTGGAAACACCATATATTTT
TRBJ2-3,TRBV6-5,NA,NA,CASRLYREDTQYF,TGTGCCAGCAGATTGTACAGGGAAGATACGCAGTATTTT
TRBJ1-5,TRBV30,NA,NA,CAWSVQGLGQPQHF,TGTGCCTGGAGTGTCCAGGGGTTGGGACAGCCCCAGCATTTT
TRBJ2-4,TRBV9,few,NA,CASSVGGADIQYF,TGTGCCAGCAGCGTAGGAGGGGCGGACATTCAGTACTTC
TRBJ1-2,TRBV4-2,few,NA,CASSFDNFYGYTF,TGTGCCAGCAGCTTTGACAATTTCTATGGCTACACCTTC
TRBJ2-5,TRBV4-2,NA,TRBD2,CASSQASTGGQETQYF,TGTGCCAGCAGCCAAGCTTCCACGGGGGGGCAAGAGACCCAGTACTTC
TRBJ2-4,TRBV21-1,NA,NA,CASSETDRGFSSDIQYF,TGTGCCAGCAGCGAAACCGACAGGGGATTTTCTTCAGACATTCAGTACTTC
TRBJ1-4,TRBV18,medium-sized,NA,CASSPTGDREKLFF,TGTGCCAGCTCACCCACGGGAGATCGGGAAAAACTGTTTTTT
TRBJ2-7,TRBV5-4,NA,TRBD1,CASSSGTGGARQYF,TGTGCCAGCAGCTCCGGGACAGGGGGCGCTAGGCAGTACTTC
TRBJ2-5,TRBV9,NA,NA,CASSVGVGGYQETQYF,TGTGCCAGCAGCGTAGGAGTGGGGGGCTACCAAGAGACCCAGTACTTC
TRBJ1-1,TRBV19,few,TRBD1,CASTLRQGAAEAFF,TGTGCCAGTACCCTTAGACAGGGGGCTGCTGAAGCTTTCTTT
TRBJ1-6,TRBV28,NA,TRBD1,CASSLLTFGTANSPLHF,TGTGCCAGCAGTTTGCTAACTTTCGGGACAGCTAATTCACCCCTCCACTTT
TRBJ1-5,TRBV29-1,NA,NA,CSVATDSNQPQHF,TGCAGCGTTGCCACGGATAGCAATCAGCCCCAGCATTTT
TRBJ2-5,TRBV10-3,medium-sized,TRBD2,CAGAVSGIETQYF,TGTGCCGGGGCTGTTAGCGGGATAGAGACCCAGTACTTC
TRBJ2-7,TRBV20-1,NA,NA,CSAVRGYEQYF,TGCAGTGCTGTAAGGGGCTACGAGCAGTACTTC
TRBJ2-1,TRBV9,NA,NA,CASSVGSGGPPWNEQFF,TGTGCCAGCAGCGTAGGCTCCGGGGGGCCTCCTTGGAATGAGCAGTTCTTC
TRBJ1-2,TRBV6-6,NA,NA,CASSYIQLRYGYTF,TGTGCCAGCAGTTACATCCAGCTTCGCTATGGCTACACCTTC
TRBJ2-3,TRBV6-5,NA,NA,CASSHADTQYF,TGTGCCAGCAGTCACGCAGATACGCAGTATTTT
TRBJ2-7,TRBV18,NA,NA,CASSGVFSYEQYF,TGTGCCAGCTCAGGGGTTTTCTCCTACGAGCAGTACTTC
TRBJ2-4,TRBV28,NA,NA,CASSLDRTVYIQYF,TGTGCCAGCAGTTTAGATAGGACAGTCTATATTCAGTACTTC
TRBJ2-1,TRBV7-3,medium-sized,TRBD1,CASSSGTGYYNEQFF,TGTGCCAGCAGCTCCGGGACAGGGTACTACAATGAGCAGTTCTTC
TRBJ1-1,TRBV23-1,NA,TRBD1,CASSRPGQGGMGTEAFF,TGCGCCAGCAGTCGTCCGGGACAGGGTGGTATGGGCACTGAAGCTTTCTTT
TRBJ2-7,TRBV11-2,NA,TRBD1,CASSLRQGAYEQYF,TGTGCCAGCAGCTTGCGACAGGGGGCGTACGAGCAGTACTTC
TRBJ2-5,TRBV5-1,NA,NA,CASSLAGQQETQYF,TGCGCCAGCAGCTTGGCCGGGCAGCAAGAGACCCAGTACTTC
TRBJ2-5,TRBV2,few,NA,CASSTIILTETQYF,TGTGCCAGTTCCACGATTATATTAACGGAGACCCAGTACTTC
TRBJ2-5,TRBV18,NA,NA,CASSPQLADETQYF,TGTGCCAGCTCACCACAGTTGGCCGATGAGACCCAGTACTTC
TRBJ1-4,TRBV2,few,NA,CASSGDFNEKLFF,TGTGCCAGCAGTGGGGACTTCAATGAAAAACTGTTTTTT
TRBJ2-1,TRBV11-3,NA,TRBD2,CASSSDGLAAREQFF,TGTGCCAGCAGCTCTGACGGACTAGCTGCTCGGGAGCAGTTCTTC